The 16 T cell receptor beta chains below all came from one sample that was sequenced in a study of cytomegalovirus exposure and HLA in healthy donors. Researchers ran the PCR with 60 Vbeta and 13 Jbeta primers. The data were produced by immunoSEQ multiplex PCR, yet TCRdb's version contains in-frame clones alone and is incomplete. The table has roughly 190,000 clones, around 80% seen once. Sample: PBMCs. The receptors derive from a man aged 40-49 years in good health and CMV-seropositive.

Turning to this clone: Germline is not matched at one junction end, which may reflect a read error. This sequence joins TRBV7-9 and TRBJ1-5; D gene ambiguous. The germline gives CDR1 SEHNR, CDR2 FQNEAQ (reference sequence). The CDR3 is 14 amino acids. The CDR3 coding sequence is TGTTCCAGCAGCTCGAACACCGGCAATCAGCCCCAGCATTTT. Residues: CSSSSNTGNQPQHF.

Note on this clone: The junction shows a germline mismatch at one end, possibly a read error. The CDR3 region is CSSSFQGDQPQHF. For the CDR3, the DNA is TGTTCCAGCAGCTTCCAGGGTGATCAGCCCCAGCATTTT. V gene TRBV7-9 combines with J gene TRBJ1-5; D is perhaps TRBD1 (5 bases). The CDR3 contains 13 residues. Germline V gene lookup returns CDR1 SEHNR and CDR2 FQNEAQ (reference sequence).

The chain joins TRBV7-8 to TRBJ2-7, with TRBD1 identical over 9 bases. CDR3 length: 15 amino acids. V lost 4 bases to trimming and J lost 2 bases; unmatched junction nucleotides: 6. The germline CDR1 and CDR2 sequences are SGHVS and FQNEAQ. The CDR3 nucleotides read TGTGCCAGCAGCTCACCGGGACAGGGACCCTACGAGCAGTACTTC. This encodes CASSSPGQGPYEQYF.

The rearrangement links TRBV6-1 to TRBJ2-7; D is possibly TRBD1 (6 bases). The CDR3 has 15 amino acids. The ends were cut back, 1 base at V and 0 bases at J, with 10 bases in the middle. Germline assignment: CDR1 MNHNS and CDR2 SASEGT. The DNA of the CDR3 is TGTGCCAGCAGTGAAGGACAGGCGAGCTCCTACGAGCAGTACTTC. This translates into CASSEGQASSYEQYF.

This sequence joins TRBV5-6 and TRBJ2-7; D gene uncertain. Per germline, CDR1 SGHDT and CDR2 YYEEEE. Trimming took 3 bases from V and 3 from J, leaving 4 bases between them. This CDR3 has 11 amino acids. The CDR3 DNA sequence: TGTGCCAGCAGCTCCTACTACGAGCAGTACTTC. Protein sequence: CASSSYYEQYF.

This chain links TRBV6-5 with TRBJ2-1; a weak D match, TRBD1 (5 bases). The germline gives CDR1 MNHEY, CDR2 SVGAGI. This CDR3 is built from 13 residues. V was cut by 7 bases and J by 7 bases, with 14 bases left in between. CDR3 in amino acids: CASTKPDRNEQFF. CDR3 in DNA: TGTGCCAGCACCAAACCCGACAGAAATGAGCAGTTCTTC.

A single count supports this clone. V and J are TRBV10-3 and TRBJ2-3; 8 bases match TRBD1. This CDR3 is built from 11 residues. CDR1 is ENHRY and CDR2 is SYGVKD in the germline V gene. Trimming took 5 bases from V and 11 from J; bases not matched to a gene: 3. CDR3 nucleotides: TGTGCCATCAGTTCCGGGACAGGGCAGTATTTT. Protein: CAISSGTGQYF.

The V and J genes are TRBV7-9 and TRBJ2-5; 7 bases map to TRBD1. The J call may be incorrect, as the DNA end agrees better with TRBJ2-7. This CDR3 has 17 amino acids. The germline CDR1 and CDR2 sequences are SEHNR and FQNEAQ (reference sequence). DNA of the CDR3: TGTGCCAGCAGCTCGATGTTCTTCGGGGACAGAGCCTACGAGCAGTACTTC. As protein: CASSSMFFGDRAYEQYF.

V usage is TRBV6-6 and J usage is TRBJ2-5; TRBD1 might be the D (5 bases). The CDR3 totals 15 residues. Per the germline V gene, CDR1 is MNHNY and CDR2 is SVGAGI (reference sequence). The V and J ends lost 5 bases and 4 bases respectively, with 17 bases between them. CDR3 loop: CASSLGQGTLETQYF. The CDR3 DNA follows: TGTGCCAGCAGTCTAGGGCAGGGTACTTTAGAGACCCAGTACTTC.

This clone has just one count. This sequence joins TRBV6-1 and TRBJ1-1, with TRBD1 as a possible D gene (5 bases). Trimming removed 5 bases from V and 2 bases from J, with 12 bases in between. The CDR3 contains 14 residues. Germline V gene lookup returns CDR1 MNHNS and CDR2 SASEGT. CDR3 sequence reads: CASSSRGSNTEAFF. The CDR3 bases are TGTGCCAGCAGTTCCCGGGGGTCTAACACTGAAGCTTTCTTT.

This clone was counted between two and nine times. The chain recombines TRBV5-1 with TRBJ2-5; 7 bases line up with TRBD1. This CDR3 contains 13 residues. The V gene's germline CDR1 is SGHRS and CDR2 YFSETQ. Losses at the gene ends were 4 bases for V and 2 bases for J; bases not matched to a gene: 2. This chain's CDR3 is CASSPGQQETQYF. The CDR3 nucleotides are TGCGCCAGCAGCCCGGGACAGCAAGAGACCCAGTACTTC. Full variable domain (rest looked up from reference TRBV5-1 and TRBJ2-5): KAGVTQTPRYLIKTRGQQVTLSCSPISGHRSVSWYQQTPGQGLQFLFEYFSETQRNKGNFPGRFSGRQFSNSRSEMNVSTLELGDSALYLCASSPGQQETQYFGPGTRLLVL.

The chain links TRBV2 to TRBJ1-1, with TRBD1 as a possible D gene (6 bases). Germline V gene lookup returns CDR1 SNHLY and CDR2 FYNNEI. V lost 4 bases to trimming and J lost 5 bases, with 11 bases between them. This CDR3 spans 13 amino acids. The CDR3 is CASSAGEGTEAFF. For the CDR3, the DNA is TGTGCCAGCAGTGCAGGGGAAGGGACTGAAGCTTTCTTT. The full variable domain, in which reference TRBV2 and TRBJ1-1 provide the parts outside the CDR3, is EPEVTQTPSHQVTQMGQEVILRCVPISNHLYFYWYRQILGQKVEFLVSFYNNEISEKSEIFDDQFSVERPDGSNFTLKIRSTKLEDSAMYFCASSAGEGTEAFFGQGTRLTVV.

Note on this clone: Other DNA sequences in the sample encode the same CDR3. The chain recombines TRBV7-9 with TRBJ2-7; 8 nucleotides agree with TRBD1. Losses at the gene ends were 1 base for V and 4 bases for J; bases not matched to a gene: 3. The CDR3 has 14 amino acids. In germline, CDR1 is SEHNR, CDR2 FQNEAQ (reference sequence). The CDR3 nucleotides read TGTGCCAGCAGCTTAGGGACAGGGTCTTACGAGCAGTACTTC. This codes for CASSLGTGSYEQYF.

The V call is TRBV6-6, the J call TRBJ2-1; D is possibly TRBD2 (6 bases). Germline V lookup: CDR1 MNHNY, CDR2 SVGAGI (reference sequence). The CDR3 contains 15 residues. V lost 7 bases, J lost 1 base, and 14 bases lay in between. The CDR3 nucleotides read TGTGCCAGCACCCCCGGGGGATGGTCCTACAATGAGCAGTTCTTC. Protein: CASTPGGWSYNEQFF.

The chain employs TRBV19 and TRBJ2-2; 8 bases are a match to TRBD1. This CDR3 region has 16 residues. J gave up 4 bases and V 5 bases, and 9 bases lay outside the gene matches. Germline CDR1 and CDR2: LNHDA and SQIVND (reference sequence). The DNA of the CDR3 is TGTGCCAGTAGTTTTGGACAGGGTAGGATCACCGGGGAGCTGTTTTTT. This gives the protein CASSFGQGRITGELFF.

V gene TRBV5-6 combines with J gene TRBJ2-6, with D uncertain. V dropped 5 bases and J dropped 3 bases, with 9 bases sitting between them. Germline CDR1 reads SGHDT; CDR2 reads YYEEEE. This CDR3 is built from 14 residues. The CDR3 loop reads CASSSYSGANVLTF. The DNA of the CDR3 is TGTGCCAGCAGTTCCTACAGTGGGGCCAACGTCCTGACTTTC.